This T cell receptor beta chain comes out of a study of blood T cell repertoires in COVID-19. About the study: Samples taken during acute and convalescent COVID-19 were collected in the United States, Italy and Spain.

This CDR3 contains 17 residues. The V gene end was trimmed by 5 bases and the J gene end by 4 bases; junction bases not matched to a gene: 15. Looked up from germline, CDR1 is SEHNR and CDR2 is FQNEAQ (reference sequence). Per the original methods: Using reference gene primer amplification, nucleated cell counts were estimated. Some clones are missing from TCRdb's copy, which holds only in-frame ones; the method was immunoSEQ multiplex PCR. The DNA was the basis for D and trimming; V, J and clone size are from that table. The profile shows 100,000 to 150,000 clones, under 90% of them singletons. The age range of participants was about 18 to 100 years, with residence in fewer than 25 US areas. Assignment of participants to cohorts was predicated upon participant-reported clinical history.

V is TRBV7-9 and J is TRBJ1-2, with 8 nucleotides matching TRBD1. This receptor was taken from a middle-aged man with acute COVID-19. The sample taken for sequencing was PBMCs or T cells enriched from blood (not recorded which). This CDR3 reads CASSQPGQGAGSYGYTF. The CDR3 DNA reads TGTGCCAGCAGCCAACCGGGGCAGGGGGCGGGGAGCTATGGCTACACCTTC.